Listed below are T cell receptor beta chains from one sample, sequenced in a study of T cells in localized non-small cell lung cancer. Clones were read by immunoSEQ multiplex PCR, and TCRdb kept only the in-frame ones, dropping some. The sample includes roughly 4,200 clones, roughly two fifths seen only once; the top ten take 6% to 7%. The input for sequencing was lung tumor tissue, taken before any cancer treatment. Receptor source: a woman aged 40-75 years with stage I lung adenocarcinoma. Both conserved end residues are part of each CDR3. D genes are given only for firm matches. Clone size is given for some rows only: seen once, a few or many times, or a class if the clone is expanded.

size	D	V	J	CDR3	DNA
-	TRBD2	TRBV9	TRBJ2-4	CASRPGGPQNIQYF	TGTGCCAGCAGGCCGGGGGGGCCACAAAACATTCAGTACTTC
-	-	TRBV10-2	TRBJ2-3	CATERLPGADTDTQYF	TGCGCCACGGAGAGACTACCTGGGGCAGACACAGATACGCAGTATTTT
few	-	TRBV6-7	TRBJ1-4	CASSYPTAEREKLFF	TGTGCCAGCAGTTACCCGACGGCCGAGAGGGAAAAACTGTTTTTT
-	-	TRBV30	TRBJ2-7	CAWSGSRGSGYEQYF	TGTGCCTGGAGTGGCTCTAGGGGCTCAGGGTACGAGCAGTACTTC
medium-sized	-	TRBV6-8	TRBJ2-3	CASSYSKDTQYF	TGTGCCAGCAGTTACTCGAAAGATACGCAGTATTTT
-	-	TRBV30	TRBJ2-7	CARAGVDEQYF	TGTGCCCGGGCGGGCGTCGACGAGCAGTACTTC
-	-	TRBV5-1	TRBJ2-1	CASSLGQSHNEQFF	TGCGCCAGCAGCTTGGGCCAGAGTCACAATGAGCAGTTCTTC
-	TRBD2	TRBV4-1	TRBJ2-1	CASGTGTSASNEQFF	TGCGCCAGCGGAACCGGGACTAGCGCCAGCAATGAGCAGTTCTTC
few	TRBD2	TRBV5-1	TRBJ2-1	CASSSDSQTSSPYNEQFF	TGCGCCAGCAGCTCCGATTCCCAGACTAGCTCCCCCTACAATGAGCAGTTCTTC
-	TRBD1	TRBV30	TRBJ2-5	CAWSYRGAQYF	TGTGCCTGGAGTTACAGGGGGGCCCAGTACTTC
-	TRBD1	TRBV29-1	TRBJ2-7	CSVVWGDRISSYEQYF	TGCAGCGTTGTGTGGGGGGACAGGATTTCGTCCTACGAGCAGTACTTC
-	-	TRBV19	TRBJ1-5	CPLAGAGESGDYQPQHF	TGTCCCCTAGCGGGGGCAGGGGAAAGTGGGGACTATCAGCCCCAGCATTTT
few	TRBD1	TRBV6-8	TRBJ2-1	CASSSGQGYYNEQFF	TGTGCCAGCAGTTCAGGACAGGGATACTACAATGAGCAGTTCTTC
few	-	TRBV6-8	TRBJ2-7	CAISGRGPTYEQYF	TGTGCCATCAGTGGGCGTGGACCTACCTACGAGCAGTACTTC
-	TRBD2	TRBV6-8	TRBJ2-3	CAISGGRAGTDTQYF	TGTGCCATCAGCGGCGGGAGGGCCGGGACAGATACGCAGTATTTT
few	-	TRBV10-2	TRBJ2-3	CASSPRVGGTDTQYF	TGCGCCAGCAGCCCCCGGGTGGGCGGAACAGATACGCAGTATTTT
medium-sized	TRBD1	TRBV10-3	TRBJ1-2	CAISEPTLMGDSSGYTF	TGTGCCATCAGTGAGCCAACTTTAATGGGGGACAGCAGTGGCTACACCTTC
once	-	TRBV19	TRBJ2-7	CASSIGLSYEQYF	TGTGCCAGTAGTATAGGACTATCCTACGAGCAGTACTTC
few	TRBD2	TRBV11-3	TRBJ2-1	CASSHERLAGHIEQFF	TGTGCCAGCAGTCATGAAAGACTAGCGGGACATATTGAGCAGTTCTTC
few	TRBD1	TRBV9	TRBJ2-3	CASSVEQGADTQYF	TGTGCCAGCAGCGTAGAACAGGGGGCAGATACGCAGTATTTT
once	-	TRBV25-1	TRBJ2-5	CASSQGAKRRWETQYF	TGTGCCAGCAGTCAAGGGGCTAAGCGACGTTGGGAGACCCAGTACTTC
few	-	TRBV11-3	TRBJ2-5	CASSAGQGRETQYF	TGTGCCAGCAGCGCAGGTCAGGGGCGGGAGACCCAGTACTTC
few	TRBD2	TRBV30	TRBJ2-3	CAWSVLASGSADTQYF	TGTGCCTGGAGTGTACTAGCTAGCGGGAGTGCAGATACGCAGTATTTT
few	-	TRBV9	TRBJ1-1	CASSVGYAASTEAFF	TGTGCCAGCAGCGTAGGGTACGCGGCGAGCACTGAAGCTTTCTTT
few	TRBD1	TRBV11-3	TRBJ1-1	CASSRGTVWGNTEAFF	TGTGCCAGCAGCCGCGGGACAGTGTGGGGGAACACTGAAGCTTTCTTT
-	TRBD2	TRBV18	TRBJ2-7	CASSQQRGTSGSEQYF	TGTGCCAGCTCACAGCAGAGAGGGACTAGCGGGAGCGAGCAGTACTTC
-	TRBD1	TRBV27	TRBJ2-7	CASSYMGTGLSEQYF	TGTGCCAGCAGTTATATGGGGACAGGGCTAAGCGAGCAGTACTTC
-	-	TRBV19	TRBJ2-6	CASRKGLGANVLTF	TGTGCCAGTAGGAAGGGGCTTGGGGCCAACGTCCTGACTTTC
-	-	TRBV19	TRBJ2-3	CASNKGDSTDTQYF	TGTGCCAGTAACAAGGGAGATAGCACAGATACGCAGTATTTT